Many counts were recorded for the clone carrying this T cell receptor beta chain. Its antigen is still unknown. This sample is part of a study of CD8+CD57+ T cells in acquired aplastic anemia. Across the study: The study obtained an average of roughly 3 ug of DNA from sorted CD4+ and CD8+ cells. CD4+ cells from healthy donors averaged roughly 9.9 million reads.

The template for TCR beta VDJ and CDR3 sequence profiling was genomic DNA. TCRdb processed the reads anew with MiXCR; each CDR3 protein has one entry. Among about 220,000 distinct CDR3 sequences listed, 30% to 35% were seen once. The germline CDR1 and CDR2 sequences are SGHVS and FQNEAQ. This CDR3 has 15 amino acids. V lost 6 bases, J lost 8 bases, and 22 bases lay in between. Points from the study as a whole: Patients and controls shared 25 to 35 CD8+ CDR3 sequences, highly expressed in patients.

This TCR was recovered from a human donor in good health, serving as a control. Sequenced sample: sorted CD4+, CD8+, or CD8+CD57+ T cells (not recorded which) from PBMCs. The chain combines TRBV7-8 with TRBJ1-2, with D possibly TRBD1 on 6 matching bases. The CDR3 DNA reads TGTGCCAGCAGAGAAACAGGGTCGATTCTCTCGGGCTACACCTTC. Translating it yields CASRETGSILSGYTF.